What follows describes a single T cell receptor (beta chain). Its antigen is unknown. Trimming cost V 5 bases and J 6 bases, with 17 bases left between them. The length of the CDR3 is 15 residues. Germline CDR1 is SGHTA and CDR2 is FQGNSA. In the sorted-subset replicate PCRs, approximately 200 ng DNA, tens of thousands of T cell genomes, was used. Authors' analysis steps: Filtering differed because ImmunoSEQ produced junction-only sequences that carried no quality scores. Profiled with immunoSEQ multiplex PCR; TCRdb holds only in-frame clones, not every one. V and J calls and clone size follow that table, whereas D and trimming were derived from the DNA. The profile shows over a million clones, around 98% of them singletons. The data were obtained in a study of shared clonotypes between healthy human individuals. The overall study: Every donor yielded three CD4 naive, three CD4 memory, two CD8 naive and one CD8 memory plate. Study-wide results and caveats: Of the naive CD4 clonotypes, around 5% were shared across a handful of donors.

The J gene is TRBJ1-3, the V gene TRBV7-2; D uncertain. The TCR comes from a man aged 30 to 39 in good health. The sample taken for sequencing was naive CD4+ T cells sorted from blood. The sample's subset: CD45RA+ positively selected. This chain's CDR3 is CASSPEVGYTNTIYF. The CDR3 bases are TGTGCCAGCAGCCCAGAGGTTGGATATACAAACACCATATATTTT.